Below are 31 T cell receptor beta chains sequenced from a single sample in a study of CD8+CD57+ T cells in acquired aplastic anemia. Patients included in sequencing had previously demonstrated CD8+CD57+ cell expansion by flow cytometry. Genomic DNA served as template for TCR beta VDJ and CDR3 profiling. TCRdb passed the reads through MiXCR, listing each CDR3 protein once. This table holds 310,000 or so distinct CDR3 sequences, 45% to 65% found once. Sequenced sample: sorted CD4+, CD8+, or CD8+CD57+ T cells (not recorded which) from PBMCs. Receptors originate from a human donor with aplastic anemia.

The chain is built from TRBV20-1 and TRBJ2-7; TRBD2 is a possible D gene (7 bases). This CDR3 has 15 residues. The V end lost 3 bases, the J end lost 4 bases, and 19 bases lay between the germline ends. Germline assignment: CDR1 DFQATT and CDR2 SNEGSKA (reference sequence). The CDR3 sequence: CSASRPGGKGYEQYF. The CDR3 region has the DNA TGCAGTGCTAGCCGTCCGGGGGGCAAGGGTTACGAGCAGTACTTC.

This clonotype came up many times. The chain is built from TRBV6-5 and TRBJ2-2; 8 bases agree with TRBD1. This CDR3 has 16 amino acids. CDR1 MNHEY and CDR2 SVGAGI come from the germline V gene. The junction had 7 bases not matched to a gene; V was cut back by 6 bases and J by 1 base. In nucleotides, the CDR3 is TGTGCCAGCAGACCCTTGGGACAGGTGAACACCGGGGAGCTGTTTTTT. This codes for CASRPLGQVNTGELFF.

The sample holds many counts of this clonotype. This sequence joins TRBV29-1 and TRBJ2-5, with D possibly TRBD1 on 6 matching bases. V was clipped by 7 bases and J by 1 base, with 10 bases between them. CDR3 length equals 12 residues. Germline CDR1 SQVTM, CDR2 ANQGSEA. CDR3 region: CSGGQIQETQYF. The CDR3 DNA reads TGCAGCGGTGGACAGATCCAAGAGACCCAGTACTTC.

This clonotype showed up many times. The V and J genes are TRBV20-1 and TRBJ2-1, with TRBD2 identical over 8 bases. Germline CDR1 reads DFQATT; CDR2 reads SNEGSKA (reference sequence). There are 15 residues in the CDR3. The trim removed 0 bases at V and 7 bases at J, leaving 8 bases unmatched. CDR3 protein: CSARDLTGGVNEQFF. The CDR3 DNA follows: TGCAGTGCTAGAGATTTGACGGGAGGGGTTAATGAGCAGTTCTTC.

The rearrangement uses TRBV20-1 and TRBJ1-6; D gene uncertain. The V end lost 4 bases, the J end lost 10 bases, and 23 bases lay between the germline ends. The CDR3 is 16 residues long. Per the germline V gene, CDR1 is DFQATT and CDR2 is SNEGSKA (reference sequence). CDR3 in amino acids: CSATDDVQGRRSPLHF. CDR3 bases: TGCAGTGCTACAGATGATGTCCAAGGGCGAAGGTCACCCCTCCACTTT.

This clonotype occurred many times. The chain combines TRBV2 with TRBJ2-7; D is tentatively TRBD1 or TRBD2 (5 bases each). The V gene's germline CDR1 is SNHLY and CDR2 FYNNEI. The CDR3 sequence is 14 residues long. The V end lost 4 bases, the J end lost 0 bases, and 10 bases lay between the germline ends. CDR3 sequence: CASSVRGSSYEQYF. The CDR3 DNA reads TGTGCCAGCAGTGTGAGGGGATCCTCCTACGAGCAGTACTTC.

The chain recombines TRBV2 with TRBJ2-7; 11 nucleotides match TRBD2. CDR3 length equals 13 residues. Germline V lookup: CDR1 SNHLY, CDR2 FYNNEI. V gave up 8 bases and J gave up 9 bases; unmatched junction bases: 9. CDR3 in amino acids: CASRLAGQQRQYF. The CDR3 nucleotides are TGTGCCAGCCGACTAGCGGGGCAACAGAGGCAGTACTTC.

This clonotype has a count of ten or more. The genes are TRBV7-3 and TRBJ2-2; D not resolved. There are 15 residues in the CDR3. V was clipped by 5 bases and J by 6 bases, with 16 bases between them. Per the germline V gene, CDR1 is SGHTA and CDR2 is FQGTGA. CDR3 sequence reads: CASSPGRAVAGELFF. CDR3 bases: TGTGCCAGCAGCCCCGGCCGGGCCGTTGCCGGGGAGCTGTTTTTT.

The gene calls are TRBV7-9 and TRBJ2-1; 9 positions match TRBD2. The CDR3 sequence is 14 residues long. From germline, CDR1 is SEHNR and CDR2 FQNEAQ (reference sequence). The V and J ends lost 5 bases and 8 bases, in that order; junction bases with no gene match: 7. CDR3 amino acids: CASSRSGRSDEQFF. CDR3 coding DNA: TGTGCCAGCAGCCGTAGCGGGAGATCCGATGAGCAGTTCTTC.

V usage is TRBV7-8 and J usage is TRBJ1-5, with 9 bases identical to TRBD1. J gave up 3 bases and V 3 bases, and 3 bases lay outside the gene matches. CDR1 is SGHVS, CDR2 FQNEAQ, per germline. CDR3 length equals 15 residues. The CDR3 spells CASSFGQGFNQPQHF. For the CDR3, the DNA is TGTGCCAGCAGCTTTGGACAGGGGTTCAATCAGCCCCAGCATTTT.

V is TRBV29-1 and J is TRBJ1-1, with no clear D. The CDR3 is 16 amino acids. CDR1 is SQVTM and CDR2 is ANQGSEA in the germline V gene. The V and J ends lost 1 base and 2 bases respectively, with 17 bases between them. CDR3 in amino acids: CSVEGGGKLINTEAFF. In DNA form, the CDR3 reads TGCAGCGTTGAAGGTGGTGGGAAACTTATAAACACTGAAGCTTTCTTT.

This clonotype was seen many times. The chain employs TRBV7-3 and TRBJ1-1, with D hard to call. The V end was cut by 2 bases, the J end by 6 bases, with 10 bases between. The germline CDR1 and CDR2 sequences are SGHTA and FQGTGA. The CDR3 is 13 amino acids. CDR3: CASSLPGNPEAFF. The CDR3 coding sequence is TGTGCCAGCAGCTTACCCGGGAATCCTGAAGCTTTCTTT.

The V gene is TRBV2, the J gene TRBJ2-3, with D unresolved. CDR1 is SNHLY and CDR2 is FYNNEI in the germline V gene. V lost 6 bases and J lost 6, with 10 bases in between. The CDR3 length is 12 residues. DNA of the CDR3: TGTGCCAGCAGCCAAGTAGGGGATACGCAGTATTTT. This translates into CASSQVGDTQYF.

The J gene is TRBJ2-3, the V gene TRBV10-2, with D tentatively TRBD1 or TRBD2 (5 bases each). The CDR3 is 16 residues long. Germline V gene lookup returns CDR1 WSHSY and CDR2 SAAADI. V lost 0 bases, J lost 6 bases, and 16 bases lay in between. The CDR3 DNA is TGCGCCAGCAGTGAGTCTCAGGTATCCGGGGCCGATACGCAGTATTTT. Translating gives CASSESQVSGADTQYF.

This clonotype was found a few times. The chain uses TRBV4-1 and TRBJ1-1; no reliable D call. The CDR3 extends over 14 amino acids. Trimming removed 0 bases from V and 1 base from J, with 6 bases in between. CDR1 and CDR2 from the germline V gene are MGHRA and YSYEKL. DNA of the CDR3: TGCGCCAGCAGCCAAGATGCAGGGAACACTGAAGCTTTCTTT. Protein: CASSQDAGNTEAFF.

The chain is built from TRBV7-7 and TRBJ2-2; D not resolved. The CDR3 consists of 14 residues. Germline lookup yields CDR1 SSHAT and CDR2 FNYEAQ (reference sequence). V was cut by 1 base and J by 1 base, with 4 bases left in between. The CDR3 DNA follows: TGTGCCAGCAGCTTAGGACAGAACACCGGGGAGCTGTTTTTT. It yields the protein CASSLGQNTGELFF.

This clonotype was observed many times. CDR3 protein: CASSRTGPGETQYF. DNA of the CDR3: TGTGCCAGCAGCCGAACAGGGCCAGGAGAGACCCAGTACTTC. This chain connects TRBV7-7 to TRBJ2-5; a possible D gene is TRBD1 (6 bases). The CDR3 covers 14 residues. From germline, CDR1 is SSHAT and CDR2 FNYEAQ (reference sequence). Trimming removed 5 bases from V and 4 bases from J, with 14 bases in between.

This chain connects TRBV24-1 to TRBJ2-6; D is uncertain. From germline, CDR1 is KGHDR and CDR2 SFDVKD. V was cut by 5 bases and J by 1 base, with 2 bases left in between. CDR3 length: 13 residues. In nucleotides, the CDR3 is TGTGCCACCAGTGTTTCTGGGGCCAACGTCCTGACTTTC. Translated, it gives CATSVSGANVLTF.

This sequence joins TRBV9 and TRBJ2-3, with TRBD2 identical over 9 bases. Germline V lookup: CDR1 SGDLS, CDR2 YYNGEE. The ends lost 7 bases at V and 3 bases at J; junction bases unmatched: 18. The CDR3 runs 18 residues. This CDR3 is CASSPTLLSSGITDTQYF. In nucleotides, the CDR3 is TGTGCCAGCTCACCGACACTACTTTCTAGCGGGATTACAGATACGCAGTATTTT.

Turning to this clonotype: A single base separates this from a much larger clone, so it may be a read error. The chain uses TRBV20-1 and TRBJ2-1, with 11 bases aligning to TRBD2. The CDR3 is made up of 16 amino acids. Germline CDR1 DFQATT, CDR2 SNEGSKA (reference sequence). The CDR3 sequence: CSASPLLAGDYTEQFF. CDR3 nucleotide sequence: TGCAGTGCTAGTCCACTACTAGCGGGGGATTACACTGAGCAGTTCTTC.

The table lists this clonotype with a few counts. One base away lies a much larger clone, so this may be a sequencing read error. V and J are TRBV19 and TRBJ1-2, with 7 bases identical to TRBD1. Germline CDR1 is LNHDA and CDR2 is SQIVND (reference sequence). After removal of 4 bases from V and 4 bases from J, the junction contained 12 bases not matched to a gene. There are 16 residues in the CDR3. CDR3 bases: TGTGCCAGTAGTACTACCCGGCAGGGGGGATCCTATGGCTACACCTTC. Translation gives CASSTTRQGGSYGYTF.

The chain has TRBV5-6 and TRBJ1-1; unclear D gene. Germline loops: CDR1 SGHDT, CDR2 YYEEEE. V lost 2 bases, J lost 0 bases, and 8 bases lay in between. The CDR3 spans 14 residues. The CDR3 loop is CASSFLNVNTEAFF. CDR3 bases: TGTGCCAGCAGCTTCTTAAATGTGAACACTGAAGCTTTCTTT. The variable domain in full, with the rest retrieved from reference TRBV5-6 and TRBJ1-1, is DAGVTQSPTHLIKTRGQQVTLRCSPKSGHDTVSWYQQALGQGPQFIFQYYEEEERQRGNFPDRFSGHQFPNYSSELNVNALLLGDSALYLCASSFLNVNTEAFFGQGTRLTVV.

The table lists this clonotype with a few counts. The chain employs TRBV20-1 and TRBJ2-7; 9 bases align to TRBD2. Looked up from germline, CDR1 is DFQATT and CDR2 is SNEGSKA (reference sequence). The CDR3 loop spans 12 amino acids. Trimming removed 7 bases from V and 7 bases from J; junction bases left unmatched: 8. This CDR3 is CSGSGGGGEQYF. The CDR3 nucleotides read TGCAGTGGTTCTGGCGGGGGGGGAGAGCAGTACTTC.

The rearrangement links TRBV7-9 to TRBJ2-3; D remains ambiguous. Germline V gene lookup returns CDR1 SEHNR and CDR2 FQNEAQ (reference sequence). V was pared by 5 bases and J by 11 bases, with 20 bases between. The CDR3 covers 14 residues. This CDR3 reads CASSEDAWYNEQYF. The CDR3, as DNA: TGTGCCAGCAGCGAAGATGCGTGGTACAATGAGCAGTATTTT.

This sequence joins TRBV5-1 and TRBJ2-7, with D tentatively TRBD2 (6 bases). The CDR3 spans 18 residues. Trimming shortened V by 0 bases and J by 9 bases, and 28 bases separated the two germline ends. Germline-derived CDR1 and CDR2 are SGHRS and YFSETQ. The CDR3 DNA reads as TGCGCCAGCAGCTTGGACGAGGGGCAGGAGAGTCCGCGGGGAAGGCAGTACTTC. This gives the protein CASSLDEGQESPRGRQYF.

The genes are TRBV9 and TRBJ2-7, with D perhaps given as TRBD1 or TRBD2 (5 bases each). Looked up from germline, CDR1 is SGDLS and CDR2 is YYNGEE. This CDR3 has 12 amino acids. Deletions cut 5 bases from V and 7 bases from J, with 13 bases between. The CDR3 here is CASSKGSGEQYF. The CDR3 DNA is TGTGCCAGCAGTAAGGGGTCGGGGGAGCAGTACTTC.

The chain combines TRBV7-9 with TRBJ2-1; 8 bases are shared with TRBD2. V lost 6 bases, J lost 6 bases, and 16 bases stayed unmatched. The germline V gene encodes CDR1 SEHNR and CDR2 FQNEAQ (reference sequence). The CDR3 covers 17 residues. CDR3 DNA sequence: TGTGCCAGCAGTTCACCGCCCGTAGCGGGGCCTATCAATGAGCAGTTCTTC. Its translation: CASSSPPVAGPINEQFF. Full variable domain (missing parts from reference TRBV7-9 and TRBJ2-1): DTGVSQNPRHKITKRGQNVTFRCDPISEHNRLYWYRQTLGQGPEFLTYFQNEAQLEKSRLLSDRFSAERPKGSFSTLEIQRTEQGDSAMYLCASSSPPVAGPINEQFFGPGTRLTVL.

The chain couples TRBV10-3 to TRBJ2-7, with a possible D match to TRBD2 (7 bases). Germline loops: CDR1 ENHRY, CDR2 SYGVKD. The length of the CDR3 is 16 residues. The V gene lost 2 bases and the J gene lost 5 bases, with 19 bases spanning the gap. CDR3 nucleotides: TGTGCCATCAGTGAGATTGGGTTCGGGGGGCCGGACGAGCAGTACTTC. The encoded protein is CAISEIGFGGPDEQYF.

For the CDR3, the DNA is TGTGCCAGCAGTTTGGGAATTGGTGTCAACCAAGAGACCCAGTACTTC. This translates into CASSLGIGVNQETQYF. The chain uses TRBV12-3 or TRBV12-4 and TRBJ2-5, with no clear D. The CDR3 has 16 residues. V lost 3 bases, J lost 0 bases, and 14 bases lay in between.

This clonotype was counted between two and nine times. This rearrangement joins TRBV19 to TRBJ1-4, with TRBD1 as a possible D gene (5 bases). Germline V gene lookup returns CDR1 LNHDA and CDR2 SQIVND (reference sequence). Trimming removed 5 bases at V and 6 bases at J, with 16 bases between. The CDR3 consists of 15 residues. The CDR3 DNA reads TGTGCCAGTAGTCCCTCGACAGACTCCCATGAAAAACTGTTTTTT. Amino acid sequence: CASSPSTDSHEKLFF.

The chain recombines TRBV29-1 with TRBJ2-7; D gene uncertain. CDR3 size: 15 residues. CDR1 and CDR2 from the germline V gene are SQVTM and ANQGSEA. V lost 0 bases, J lost 0 bases, and 12 bases lay in between. The CDR3 reads CSVEEVQSGSYEQYF. The CDR3, as DNA: TGCAGCGTTGAAGAAGTACAGTCGGGCTCCTACGAGCAGTACTTC.